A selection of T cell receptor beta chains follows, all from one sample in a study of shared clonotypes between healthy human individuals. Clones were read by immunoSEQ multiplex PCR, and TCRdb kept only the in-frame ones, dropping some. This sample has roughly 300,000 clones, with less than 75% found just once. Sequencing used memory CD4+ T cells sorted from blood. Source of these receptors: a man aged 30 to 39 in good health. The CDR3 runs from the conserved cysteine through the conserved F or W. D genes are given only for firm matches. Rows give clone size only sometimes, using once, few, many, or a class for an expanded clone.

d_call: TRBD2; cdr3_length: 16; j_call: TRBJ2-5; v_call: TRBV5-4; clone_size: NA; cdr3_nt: TGTGCCAGCCGCCCGGGTACTAGCGGGAGAGGCGAGACCCAGTACTTC; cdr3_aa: CASRPGTSGRGETQYF
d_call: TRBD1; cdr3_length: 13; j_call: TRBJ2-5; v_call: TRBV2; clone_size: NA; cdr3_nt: TGTGCCAGCACCGGGACAGGGGGAAAGACCCAGTACTTC; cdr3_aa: CASTGTGGKTQYF
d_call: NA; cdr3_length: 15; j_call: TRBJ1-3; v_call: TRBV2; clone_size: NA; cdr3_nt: TGTGCCAGCAGTGAGGCTGGGAACACTGGAAACACCATATATTTT; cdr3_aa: CASSEAGNTGNTIYF
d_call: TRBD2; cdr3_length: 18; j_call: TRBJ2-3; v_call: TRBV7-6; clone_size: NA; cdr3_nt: TGTGCCAGCAGCTTAAGGGGCGTTACTAGCGGGAGCACAGATACGCAGTATTTT; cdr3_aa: CASSLRGVTSGSTDTQYF
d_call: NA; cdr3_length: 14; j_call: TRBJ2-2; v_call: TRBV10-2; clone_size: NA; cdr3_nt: TGCGCCACCCTGGCGGCATTGGGTACCGGGGAGCTGTTTTTT; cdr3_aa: CATLAALGTGELFF
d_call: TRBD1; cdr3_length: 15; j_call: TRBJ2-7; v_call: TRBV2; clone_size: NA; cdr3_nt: TGTGCCAGCATCCGAGATGGGACAGGCGCCTACGAGCAGTACTTC; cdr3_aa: CASIRDGTGAYEQYF
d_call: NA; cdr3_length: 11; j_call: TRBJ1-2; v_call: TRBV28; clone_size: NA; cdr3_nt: TGTGCCAGCGGTAGGGGCTCTGGCTACACCTTC; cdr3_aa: CASGRGSGYTF
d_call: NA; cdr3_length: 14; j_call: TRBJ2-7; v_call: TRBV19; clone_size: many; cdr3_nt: TGTGCCAGTAGTATAGTTCTGGGGGCCTACGAGCAGTACTTC; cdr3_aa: CASSIVLGAYEQYF
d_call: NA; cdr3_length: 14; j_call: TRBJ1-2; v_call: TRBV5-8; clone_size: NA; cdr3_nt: TGTGCCAGCAGCTATACCTTTATAAACTATGGCTACACCTTC; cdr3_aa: CASSYTFINYGYTF
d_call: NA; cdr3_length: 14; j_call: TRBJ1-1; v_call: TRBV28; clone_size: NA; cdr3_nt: TGTGCCAGCAGTGGAACGCCCCCGAACACTGAAGCTTTCTTT; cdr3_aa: CASSGTPPNTEAFF
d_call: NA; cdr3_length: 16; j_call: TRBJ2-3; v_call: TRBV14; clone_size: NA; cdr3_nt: TGTGCCAGCAGCCACCTCCGGGACCTTAGCACAGATACGCAGTATTTT; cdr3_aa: CASSHLRDLSTDTQYF
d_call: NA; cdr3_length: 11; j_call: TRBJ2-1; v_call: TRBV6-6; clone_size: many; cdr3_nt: TGTGCCAGCGGAACAGGCTATGAGCAGTTCTTC; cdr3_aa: CASGTGYEQFF
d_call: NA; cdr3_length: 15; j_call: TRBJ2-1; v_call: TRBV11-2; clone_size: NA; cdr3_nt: TGTGCCAGCAGGAAAGTGGGACTTCTCTACAATGAGCAGTTCTTC; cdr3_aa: CASRKVGLLYNEQFF
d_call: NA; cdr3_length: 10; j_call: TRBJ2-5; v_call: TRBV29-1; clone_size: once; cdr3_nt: TGCAGCGGGGGGGAGGAGACCCAGTACTTC; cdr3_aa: CSGGEETQYF
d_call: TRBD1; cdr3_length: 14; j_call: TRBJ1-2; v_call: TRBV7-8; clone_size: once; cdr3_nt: TGTGTCAGCAGCTTAGGGGGCACACGTTACGACTACACCTTC; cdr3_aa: CVSSLGGTRYDYTF
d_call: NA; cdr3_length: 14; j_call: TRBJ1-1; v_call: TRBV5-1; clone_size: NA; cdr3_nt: TGCGCCAGCAGCCCGACCGGGGGGGAGACTGAAGCTTTCTTT; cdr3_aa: CASSPTGGETEAFF
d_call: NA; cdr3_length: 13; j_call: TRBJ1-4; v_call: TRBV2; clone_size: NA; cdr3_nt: TGTGCCAGCAGTGAAGAGAGGATTGAAAAACTGTTTTTT; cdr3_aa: CASSEERIEKLFF
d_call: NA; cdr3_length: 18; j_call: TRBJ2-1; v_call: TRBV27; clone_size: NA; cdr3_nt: TGTGCCAGCAGCCTTATTGGGGGACTCAGCACCGGGGGCAATGAGCAGTTCTTC; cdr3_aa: CASSLIGGLSTGGNEQFF
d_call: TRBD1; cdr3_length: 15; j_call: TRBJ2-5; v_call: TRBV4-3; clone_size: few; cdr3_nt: TGCGCCAGCAGCCAGACCCGGGACAGGCAAGAGACCCAGTACTTC; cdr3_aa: CASSQTRDRQETQYF
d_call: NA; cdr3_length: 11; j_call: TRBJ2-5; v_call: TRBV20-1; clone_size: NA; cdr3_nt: TGCAGTGCGGGGGTGGGAGAGACCCAGTACTTC; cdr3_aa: CSAGVGETQYF
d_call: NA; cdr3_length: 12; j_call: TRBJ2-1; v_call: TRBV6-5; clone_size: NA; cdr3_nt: TGTGCCAGCAGCCATATGGGGGGATCCCAGTTCTTC; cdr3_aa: CASSHMGGSQFF
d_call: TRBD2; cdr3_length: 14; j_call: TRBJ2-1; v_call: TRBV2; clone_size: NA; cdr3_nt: TGTGCCAGCTGGACTAGCGGGAGCCGGGGTGAGCAGTTCTTC; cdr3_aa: CASWTSGSRGEQFF
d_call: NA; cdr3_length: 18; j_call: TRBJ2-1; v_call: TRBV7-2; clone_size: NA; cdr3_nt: TGTGCCAGCAGCTTTAGTGCCACGCGCAGGGCACGCTTCAGCGAGCAGTTCTTC; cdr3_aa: CASSFSATRRARFSEQFF
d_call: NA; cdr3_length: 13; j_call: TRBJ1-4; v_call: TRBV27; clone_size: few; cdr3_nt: TGTGCCAGCAGTTTAACAGGGTATGAAAAACTGTTTTTT; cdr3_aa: CASSLTGYEKLFF
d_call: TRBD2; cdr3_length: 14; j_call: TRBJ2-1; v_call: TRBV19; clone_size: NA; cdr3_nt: TGTGCCAGTACGGGGACTAGCGGGAGTGGTGAGCAGTTCTTC; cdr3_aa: CASTGTSGSGEQFF
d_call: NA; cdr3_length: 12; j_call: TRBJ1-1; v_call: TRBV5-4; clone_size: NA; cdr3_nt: TGTGCCAGCAGCTCGACGAGCTCTGAAGCTTTCTTT; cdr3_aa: CASSSTSSEAFF
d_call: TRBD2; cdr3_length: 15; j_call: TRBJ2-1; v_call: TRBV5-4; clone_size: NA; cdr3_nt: TGTGCCAGCAGCCTACGGGCTAGCGGGTTCAATGAGCAGTTCTTC; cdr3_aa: CASSLRASGFNEQFF
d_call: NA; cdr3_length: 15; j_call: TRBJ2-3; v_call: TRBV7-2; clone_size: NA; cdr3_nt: TGTGCCAGCAGCTTCGACAGGCCAGGCACAGATACGCAGTATTTT; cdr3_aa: CASSFDRPGTDTQYF
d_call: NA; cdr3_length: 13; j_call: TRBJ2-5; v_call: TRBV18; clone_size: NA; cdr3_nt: TGTGCCAGCTCACTCCCTAGCGCAGAGACCCAGTACTTC; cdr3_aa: CASSLPSAETQYF
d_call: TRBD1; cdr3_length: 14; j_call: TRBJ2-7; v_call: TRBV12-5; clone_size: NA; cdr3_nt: TGTGCTAGTGGCCCCGGACAGGGATCCTACGAGCAGTACTTC; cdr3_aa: CASGPGQGSYEQYF
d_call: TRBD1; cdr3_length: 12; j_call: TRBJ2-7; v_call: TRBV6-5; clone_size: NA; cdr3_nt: TGTGCCAGCGGCGAATATGGACAGGGGCAGTACTTC; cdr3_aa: CASGEYGQGQYF
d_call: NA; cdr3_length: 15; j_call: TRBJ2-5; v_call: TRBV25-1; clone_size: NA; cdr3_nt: TGTGCCAGCAGTGAATGGCTGGCAGGGGACGAGACCCAGTACTTC; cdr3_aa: CASSEWLAGDETQYF
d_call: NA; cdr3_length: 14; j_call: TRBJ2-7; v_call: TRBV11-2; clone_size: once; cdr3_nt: TGTGCCAGCAGCTTAAACCTCCCAAACTACGAGCAGTACTTC; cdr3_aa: CASSLNLPNYEQYF
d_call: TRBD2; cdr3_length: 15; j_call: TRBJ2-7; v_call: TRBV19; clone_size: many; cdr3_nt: TGTGCCAGTAGTATAACGGCGGGAGTAGCGTACGAGCAGTACTTC; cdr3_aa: CASSITAGVAYEQYF
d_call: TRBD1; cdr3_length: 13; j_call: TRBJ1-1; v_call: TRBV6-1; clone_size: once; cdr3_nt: TGTGCCAGCAGGAGGCAGGGGGTCACTGAAGCTTTCTTT; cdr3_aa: CASRRQGVTEAFF
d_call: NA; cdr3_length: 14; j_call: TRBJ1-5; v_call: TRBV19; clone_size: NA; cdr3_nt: TGTGCCAGTAATCAGGGTTCGCGCAATCAGCCCCAGCATTTT; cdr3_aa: CASNQGSRNQPQHF
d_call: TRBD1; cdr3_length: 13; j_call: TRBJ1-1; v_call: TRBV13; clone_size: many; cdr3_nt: TGTGCCAGCAGCCAGGGGACAGGGAGTGAAGCTTTCTTT; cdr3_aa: CASSQGTGSEAFF
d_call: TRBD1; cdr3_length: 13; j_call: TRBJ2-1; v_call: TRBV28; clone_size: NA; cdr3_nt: TGTGCCAGCAGTTTCCAGGGGGAGAATGAGCAGTTCTTC; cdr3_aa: CASSFQGENEQFF
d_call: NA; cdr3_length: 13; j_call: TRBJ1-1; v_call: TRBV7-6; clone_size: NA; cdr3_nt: TGTGCCAGCAGCAATGATTTGAACACTGAAGCTTTCTTT; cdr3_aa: CASSNDLNTEAFF
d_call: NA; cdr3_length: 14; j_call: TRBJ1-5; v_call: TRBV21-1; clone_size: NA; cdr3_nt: TGTGCCAGCAGCAAAGTAGGCAGTTATCAGCCCCAGCATTTT; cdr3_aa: CASSKVGSYQPQHF
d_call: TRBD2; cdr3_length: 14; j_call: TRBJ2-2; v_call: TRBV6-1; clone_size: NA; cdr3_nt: TGTGCCAGCAGTCAAAGCGGGACCATCGGGGAGCTGTTTTTT; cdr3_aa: CASSQSGTIGELFF
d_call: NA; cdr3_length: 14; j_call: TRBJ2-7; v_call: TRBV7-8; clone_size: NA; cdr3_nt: TGTGCCAGCAGACCCTTAGCGATTTCCCCCGAGCAGTACTTC; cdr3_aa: CASRPLAISPEQYF
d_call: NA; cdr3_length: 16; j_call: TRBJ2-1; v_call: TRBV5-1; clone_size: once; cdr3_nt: TGCGCCAGCAGCTTAACGGGTTCGAGCTCCTACAATGAGCAGTTCTTC; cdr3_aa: CASSLTGSSSYNEQFF
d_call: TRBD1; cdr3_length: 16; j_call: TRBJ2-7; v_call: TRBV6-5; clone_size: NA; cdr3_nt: TGTGCCAGCAGTTACTCGAGGGACAGGCCCTCCTACGAGCAGTACTTC; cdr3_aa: CASSYSRDRPSYEQYF
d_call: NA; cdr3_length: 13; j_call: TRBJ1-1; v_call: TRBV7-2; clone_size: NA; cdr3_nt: TGTGCCAGCCAAGGCAGAAGCAACACTGAAGCTTTCTTT; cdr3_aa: CASQGRSNTEAFF